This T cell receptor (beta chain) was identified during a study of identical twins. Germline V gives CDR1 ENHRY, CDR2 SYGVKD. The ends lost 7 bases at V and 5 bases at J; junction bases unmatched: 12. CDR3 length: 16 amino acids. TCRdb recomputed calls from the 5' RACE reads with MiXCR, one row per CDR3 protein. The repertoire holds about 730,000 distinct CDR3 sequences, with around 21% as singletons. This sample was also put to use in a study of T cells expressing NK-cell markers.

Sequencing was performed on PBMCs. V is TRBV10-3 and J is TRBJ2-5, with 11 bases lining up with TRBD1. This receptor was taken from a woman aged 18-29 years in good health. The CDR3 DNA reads TGTGCCATCAAACCGGGACAGGGGGGCGCAACGGAGACCCAGTACTTC. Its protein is CAIKPGQGGATETQYF.